This T cell receptor beta chain was found in a study of cytomegalovirus exposure and HLA in healthy donors. Study outcomes and limitations: As was reported, the classifier diagnosed cytomegalovirus status with high specificity and sensitivity. TCR clusters originating in the first cohort tended to co-occur in the approximately 130 validation repertoires, according to a later analysis.

A word on this clone: The antigen is undetermined.

Produced via immunoSEQ multiplex PCR; TCRdb's table is partial and in-frame only. The sample has 250,000 to 300,000 clones, 80% to 90% seen once; the top ten hold 0.9% to 1.1%. Sequenced input: PBMCs. This clonotype was sampled from a woman under 30 in good health and CMV-seronegative.

This CDR3 is CASSYQGHDEQFF. The CDR3 coding sequence is TGTGCCAGCAGTTACCAGGGGCACGATGAGCAGTTCTTC. The gene calls are TRBV6-5 and TRBJ2-1; a possible D gene is TRBD1 (6 bases). CDR3 length equals 13 residues. Trimming shortened V by 2 bases and J by 8 bases, and 10 bases separated the two germline ends. From germline, CDR1 is MNHEY and CDR2 SVGAGI.